This T cell receptor (beta chain) was identified in a study of CXCR3-negative and CXCR3-positive naive CD8 T cells. The wider study: Each library gave roughly 1.4 +/- 0.3 million of approximately 130 million TRB reads.

Comments on this clonotype: Its antigen is as yet unknown.

The TRB libraries of cDNA were built by UMI-labeled 5' RACE. TCRdb reprocessed the 5' RACE reads and reports one entry per CDR3 protein, with no DNA. The listing records tens of thousands of distinct CDR3 sequences. Study results and limitations: Comparably high diversity marked both naive subsets, whereas memory CD8+ cells had much lower diversity. CXCR3-positive naive cells had more hydrophobic TRB CDR3s than CXCR3-negative naive cells. TCR interaction strength was inferred from TRB CDR3 physicochemistry, as CD5 matched across naive subsets.

Naive cells were sorted as CD45RO-, CCR7+, CD27+ and CD95-. The CDR3 is 15 residues long. CDR1 MGHDK and CDR2 SYGVNS come from the germline V gene. The receptor comes from a human donor in good health. Some clones in this sample may be carry-over from other donors' samples. Sequenced: naive CXCR3+ CD8+ T cells from blood. This sample's subset: CD45RO-CCR7+CD27+CD95- naive CD8+ T cells expressing CXCR3 (TNR3+). The chain combines TRBV25-1 with TRBJ1-1; TCRdb's D gene call, TRBD1, goes unchecked for lack of DNA. This CDR3 reads CASSELYRGDTEAFF.